The 16 T cell receptor beta chains listed next were all sequenced from one sample in a study of blood T cell repertoires in COVID-19. Assay: immunoSEQ multiplex PCR; the TCRdb copy retains only in-frame clones and omits some. The sample includes 300,000 to 400,000 clones, roughly 90% of them seen just once. Material: peripheral blood. The receptor source for this set is a woman in her forties or fifties with active or convalescent COVID-19.

The J gene is TRBJ2-7, the V gene TRBV11-2; D may be TRBD1 (5 bases). The CDR3 covers 14 residues. Germline V gene sequence: CDR1 SGHAT, CDR2 FQNNGV. V was clipped by 7 bases and J by 6 bases, with 19 bases between them. The CDR3 loop reads CASTSTGPRSEQYF. CDR3 bases: TGTGCCAGCACCTCAACAGGACCGCGCAGCGAGCAGTACTTC.

This chain uses TRBV21-1 with TRBJ2-2; TRBD1 reflects the table's D call only, with no check against the DNA. TRBV21-1 is tagged as a pseudogene. The CDR3 is 17 residues long. The CDR3 bases are TGTGCCAGCAGCAAAAAGGTAACCACACCCCAGGGTCGGGAGCTGTTTTTT. Protein product: CASSKKVTTPQGRELFF.

CDR3 amino acids: CASSSDSLGGYTF. DNA for the CDR3: TGTGCCAGCAGCTCCGACAGCCTAGGGGGCTACACCTTC. The J gene is TRBJ1-2, the V gene TRBV7-3, with D tentatively TRBD1 (5 bases). CDR1 is SGHTA, CDR2 FQGTGA, per germline. V lost 4 bases and J 8 bases, leaving 14 bases between the germline ends. The CDR3 length is 13 residues.

A few counts support this clone. The chain is built from TRBV4-3 and TRBJ2-2, with TRBD1 as a possible D gene (5 bases). The CDR3 runs 15 residues. From germline, CDR1 is LGHNA and CDR2 YSLEER. Trimming left V 0 bases short and J 8 bases short, with 13 bases between. In DNA, the CDR3 is TGCGCCAGCAGCCAAGATCAAGGGGCGAGGGGGGAGCTGTTTTTT. It specifies CASSQDQGARGELFF.

The chain links TRBV19 to TRBJ1-5, with TRBD1 matching 10 bases. CDR3 length: 15 amino acids. The germline V gene encodes CDR1 LNHDA and CDR2 SQIVND (reference sequence). With 3 bases clipped from V and 8 bases from J, the junction kept 7 bases outside the gene matches. The CDR3 DNA is TGTGCCAGTAGTATGGGGACAGGGGTAATGGAGCCCCAGCATTTT. Its protein product is CASSMGTGVMEPQHF.

The chain joins TRBV30 to TRBJ2-7; D perhaps matches TRBD1 (5 bases). V was cut by 3 bases and J by 2 bases, with 14 bases left in between. Germline-derived CDR1 and CDR2 are GTSNPN and SVGIG (reference sequence). The CDR3 consists of 14 residues. The CDR3: CAWRGQRITYEQYF. The CDR3 DNA follows: TGTGCCTGGAGGGGGCAGAGAATTACCTACGAGCAGTACTTC.

The chain uses TRBV18 and TRBJ1-4; 7 bases agree with TRBD1. V lost 2 bases and J lost 4; bases outside the gene matches: 7. The CDR3 sequence is 16 residues long. Germline assignment: CDR1 KGHSH and CDR2 LQKENI. The CDR3 sequence: CASSPEDRTINEKLFF. The CDR3 DNA is TGTGCCAGCTCACCAGAGGACAGGACTATTAATGAAAAACTGTTTTTT.

The chain combines TRBV9 with TRBJ2-7, with D perhaps matching TRBD2 (6 bases). Trimming stripped 1 base from V and 3 bases from J, with 11 bases between. CDR1 and CDR2 from the germline V gene are SGDLS and YYNGEE. The CDR3 contains 14 residues. CDR3 region: CASSVRDSDYEQYF. The CDR3 region has the DNA TGTGCCAGCAGCGTACGGGACTCCGACTACGAGCAGTACTTC.

The chain recombines TRBV14 with TRBJ1-4; 9 bases agree with TRBD1. The junction had 11 bases not matched to a gene; V was cut back by 4 bases and J by 8 bases. The CDR3 is 16 amino acids. Looked up from germline, CDR1 is SGHDN and CDR2 is FVKESK. The CDR3 sequence is CASSPRLDRGGEKLFF. DNA of the CDR3: TGTGCCAGCAGCCCCCGACTGGACAGGGGTGGCGAAAAACTGTTTTTT.

The chain couples TRBV6-2 or TRBV6-3 to TRBJ2-7, with 7 nucleotides matching TRBD2. Per the germline V gene, CDR1 is MNHEY and CDR2 is SVGEGT. V was pared by 5 bases and J by 2 bases, with 12 bases of the junction left unmatched. The CDR3 length is 16 residues. In nucleotides, the CDR3 is TGTGCCAGCAGTAACGGAAAGCGGGGTGCTGCCTACGAGCAGTACTTC. Translation gives CASSNGKRGAAYEQYF.

The gene calls are TRBV18 and TRBJ1-1; 7 bases agree with TRBD1. Germline V gives CDR1 KGHSH, CDR2 LQKENI. This CDR3 region has 17 residues. The V segment lost 4 bases and the J segment 0 bases; nucleotides outside the gene matches: 11. CDR3 loop: CASSLKQGQVVNTEAFF. The CDR3 nucleotides read TGTGCCAGCTCACTGAAACAGGGGCAGGTTGTGAACACTGAAGCTTTCTTT. The entire variable domain, with the rest obtained from reference TRBV18 and TRBJ1-1, is as follows: NAGVMQNPRHLVRRRGQEARLRCSPMKGHSHVYWYRQLPEEGLKFMVYLQKENIIDESGMPKERFSAEFPKEGPSILRIQQVVRGDSAAYFCASSLKQGQVVNTEAFFGQGTRLTVV.

This clone was observed a handful of times. The V gene is TRBV2, the J gene TRBJ2-6; D gene uncertain. This CDR3 spans 14 amino acids. The germline V gene encodes CDR1 SNHLY and CDR2 FYNNEI. The germline V and J ends were trimmed by 3 bases and 2 bases, with 5 bases remaining between them. The CDR3 region has the DNA TGTGCCAGCAGTGATCTAACTGGGGCCAACGTCCTGACTTTC. The encoded protein is CASSDLTGANVLTF.

This clone was counted a few times. The genes are TRBV9 and TRBJ1-1; D is perhaps TRBD1 (6 bases). The ends were cut back, 0 bases at V and 1 base at J, with 13 bases in the middle. The CDR3 consists of 16 residues. Germline lookup yields CDR1 SGDLS and CDR2 YYNGEE. The CDR3 DNA is TGTGCCAGCAGCGTAGGTATCGGCAGGGGGAACACTGAAGCTTTCTTT. Its protein product is CASSVGIGRGNTEAFF.

The chain has TRBV18 and TRBJ1-4; D is undetermined. Germline loops: CDR1 KGHSH, CDR2 LQKENI. V was shortened by 3 bases and J by 4 bases, with 18 bases between the two germline ends. This CDR3 is 17 amino acids long. The CDR3 sequence: CASSPTTATGINEKLFF. As DNA, the CDR3 is TGTGCCAGCTCACCCACCACGGCGACTGGAATTAATGAAAAACTGTTTTTT.

This clone was found once. One end of the junction does not line up with germline, which may come from a read error. This sequence joins TRBV7-7 and TRBJ2-7; 9 bases line up with TRBD1. Germline lookup yields CDR1 SSHAT and CDR2 FNYEAQ (reference sequence). The CDR3 contains 17 residues. The CDR3 loop reads CASSLGRGQGRGYEQYF. CDR3 DNA sequence: TGTGCTAGCAGCTTAGGACGGGGACAGGGTAGAGGATACGAGCAGTACTTC.

This clone has more than one count but fewer than ten. The V and J genes are TRBV2 and TRBJ1-6, with TRBD1 matching 7 bases. The CDR3 is made up of 13 amino acids. Germline V gene lookup returns CDR1 SNHLY and CDR2 FYNNEI. J was trimmed by 10 bases and V by 10 bases; bases with no gene match: 10. Here the CDR3 reads CANQRGLRSPLHF. CDR3 DNA sequence: TGTGCCAACCAGAGGGGGCTAAGGTCACCCCTCCACTTT.